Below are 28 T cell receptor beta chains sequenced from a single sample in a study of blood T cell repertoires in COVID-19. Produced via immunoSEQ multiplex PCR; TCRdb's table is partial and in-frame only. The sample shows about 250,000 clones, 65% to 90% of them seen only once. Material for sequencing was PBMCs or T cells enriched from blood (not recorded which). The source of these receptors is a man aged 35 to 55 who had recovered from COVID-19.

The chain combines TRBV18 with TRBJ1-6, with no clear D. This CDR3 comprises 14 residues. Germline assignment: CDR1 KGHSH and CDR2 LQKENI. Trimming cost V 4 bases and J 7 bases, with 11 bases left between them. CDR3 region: CASSREFRNSPLHF. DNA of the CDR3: TGTGCCAGCTCACGGGAGTTTCGCAATTCACCCCTCCACTTT.

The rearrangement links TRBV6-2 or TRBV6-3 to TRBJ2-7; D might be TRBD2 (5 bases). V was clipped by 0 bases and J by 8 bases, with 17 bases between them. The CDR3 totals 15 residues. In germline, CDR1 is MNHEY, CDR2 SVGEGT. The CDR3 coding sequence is TGTGCCAGCAGTTACTCTCCGTCAGTAGCGATGCAGCAGTACTTC. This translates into CASSYSPSVAMQQYF.

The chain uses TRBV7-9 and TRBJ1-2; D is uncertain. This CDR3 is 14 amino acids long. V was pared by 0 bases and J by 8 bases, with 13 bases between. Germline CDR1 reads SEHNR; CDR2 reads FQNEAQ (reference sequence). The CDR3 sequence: CASSLASATGGYTF. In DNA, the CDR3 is TGTGCCAGCAGCTTAGCGTCGGCGACGGGAGGCTACACCTTC. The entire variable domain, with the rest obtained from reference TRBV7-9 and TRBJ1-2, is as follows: DTGVSQNPRHKITKRGQNVTFRCDPISEHNRLYWYRQTLGQGPEFLTYFQNEAQLEKSRLLSDRFSAERPKGSFSTLEIQRTEQGDSAMYLCASSLASATGGYTFGSGTRLTVV.

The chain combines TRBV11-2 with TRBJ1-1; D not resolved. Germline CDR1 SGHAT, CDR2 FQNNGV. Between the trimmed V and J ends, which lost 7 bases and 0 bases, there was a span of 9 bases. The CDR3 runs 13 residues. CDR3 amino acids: CASNPIVNTEAFF. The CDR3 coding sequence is TGTGCCAGCAACCCAATAGTGAACACTGAAGCTTTCTTT.

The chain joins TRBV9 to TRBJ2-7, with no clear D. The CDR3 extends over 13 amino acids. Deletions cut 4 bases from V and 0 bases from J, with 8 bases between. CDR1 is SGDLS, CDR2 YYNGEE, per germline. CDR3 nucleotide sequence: TGTGCCAGCAGCTCGGGTAGCTCCTACGAGCAGTACTTC. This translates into CASSSGSSYEQYF.

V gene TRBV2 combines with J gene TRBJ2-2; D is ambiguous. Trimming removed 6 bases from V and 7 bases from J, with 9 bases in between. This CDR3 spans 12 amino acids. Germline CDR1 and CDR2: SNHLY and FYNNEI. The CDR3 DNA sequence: TGTGCCAGCAGGGAGTACTTCGGGGAGCTGTTTTTT. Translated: CASREYFGELFF.

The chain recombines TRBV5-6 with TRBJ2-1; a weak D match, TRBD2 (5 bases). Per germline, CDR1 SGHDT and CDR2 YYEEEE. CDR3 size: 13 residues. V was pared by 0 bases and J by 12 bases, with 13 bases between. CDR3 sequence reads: CASSLGGYAGQFF. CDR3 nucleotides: TGTGCCAGCAGCTTGGGTGGGTACGCGGGGCAGTTCTTC. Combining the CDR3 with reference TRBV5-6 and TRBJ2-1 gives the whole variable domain DAGVTQSPTHLIKTRGQQVTLRCSPKSGHDTVSWYQQALGQGPQFIFQYYEEEERQRGNFPDRFSGHQFPNYSSELNVNALLLGDSALYLCASSLGGYAGQFFGPGTRLTVL.

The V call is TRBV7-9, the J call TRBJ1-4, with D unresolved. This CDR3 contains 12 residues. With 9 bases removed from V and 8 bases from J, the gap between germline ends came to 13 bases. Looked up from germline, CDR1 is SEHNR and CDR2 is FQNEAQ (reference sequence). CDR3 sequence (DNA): TGTGCCAGTCGACTTGAGACGGAAAAACTGTTTTTT. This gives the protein CASRLETEKLFF.

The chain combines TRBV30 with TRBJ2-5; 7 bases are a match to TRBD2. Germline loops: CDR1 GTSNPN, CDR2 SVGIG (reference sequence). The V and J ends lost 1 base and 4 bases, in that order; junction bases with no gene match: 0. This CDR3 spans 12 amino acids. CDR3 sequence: CAWSAGGETQYF. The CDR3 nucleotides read TGTGCCTGGAGTGCGGGGGGAGAGACCCAGTACTTC.

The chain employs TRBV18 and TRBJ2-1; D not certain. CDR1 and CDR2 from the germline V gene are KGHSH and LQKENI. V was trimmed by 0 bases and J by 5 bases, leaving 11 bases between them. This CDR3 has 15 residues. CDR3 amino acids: CASSPPSPVNNEQFF. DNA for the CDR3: TGTGCCAGCTCACCACCTTCCCCGGTCAACAATGAGCAGTTCTTC.

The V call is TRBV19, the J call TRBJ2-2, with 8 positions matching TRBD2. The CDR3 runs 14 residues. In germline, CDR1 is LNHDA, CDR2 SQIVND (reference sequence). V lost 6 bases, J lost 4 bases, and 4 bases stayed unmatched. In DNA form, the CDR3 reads TGTGCCAGTAGGGAGCGGGGGAGCACCGGGGAGCTGTTTTTT. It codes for CASRERGSTGELFF.

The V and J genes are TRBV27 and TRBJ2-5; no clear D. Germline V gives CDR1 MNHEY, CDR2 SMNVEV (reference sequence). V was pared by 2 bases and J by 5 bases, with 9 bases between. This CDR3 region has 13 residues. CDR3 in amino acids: CASSLSYPETQYF. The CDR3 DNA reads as TGTGCCAGCAGTTTAAGCTATCCTGAGACCCAGTACTTC.

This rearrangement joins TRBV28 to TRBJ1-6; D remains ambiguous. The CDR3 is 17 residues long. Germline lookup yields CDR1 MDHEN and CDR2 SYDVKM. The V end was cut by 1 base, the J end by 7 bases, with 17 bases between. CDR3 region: CASSLLLHETENSPLHF. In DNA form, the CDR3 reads TGTGCCAGCAGTTTATTGCTCCATGAGACGGAGAATTCACCCCTCCACTTT.

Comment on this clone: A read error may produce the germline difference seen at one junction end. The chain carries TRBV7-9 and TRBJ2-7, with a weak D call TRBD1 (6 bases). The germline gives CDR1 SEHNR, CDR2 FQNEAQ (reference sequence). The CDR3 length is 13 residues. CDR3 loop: CASSFRGGTGEDF. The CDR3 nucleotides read TGTGCCAGCAGCTTCAGGGGTGGAACTGGAGAAGACTTC. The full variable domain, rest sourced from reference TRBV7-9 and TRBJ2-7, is DTGVSQNPRHKITKRGQNVTFRCDPISEHNRLYWYRQTLGQGPEFLTYFQNEAQLEKSRLLSDRFSAERPKGSFSTLEIQRTEQGDSAMYLCASSFRGGTGEDFGPGTRLTVT.

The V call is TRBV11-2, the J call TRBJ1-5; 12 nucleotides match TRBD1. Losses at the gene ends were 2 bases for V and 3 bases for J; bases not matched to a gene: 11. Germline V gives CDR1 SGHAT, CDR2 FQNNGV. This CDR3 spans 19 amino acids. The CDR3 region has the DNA TGTGCCAGCAGCTTACGGGACAGGGGGCGAAGGCTGGACAATCAGCCCCAGCATTTT. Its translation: CASSLRDRGRRLDNQPQHF.

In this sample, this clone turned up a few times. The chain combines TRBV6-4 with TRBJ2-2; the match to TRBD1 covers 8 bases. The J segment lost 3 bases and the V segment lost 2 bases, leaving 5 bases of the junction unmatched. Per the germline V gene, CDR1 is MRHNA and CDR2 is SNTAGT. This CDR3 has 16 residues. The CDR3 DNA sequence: TGTGCCAGCAGTGACGTCGGACAGGGACACACCGGGGAGCTGTTTTTT. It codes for CASSDVGQGHTGELFF.

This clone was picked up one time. CDR3 coding DNA: TGCGCCAGCAGCCCCAGGGGCAGCAATCAGCCCCAGCATTTT. This sequence encodes CASSPRGSNQPQHF. This chain links TRBV5-1 with TRBJ1-5; tentatively, D is TRBD1 (6 bases). The CDR3 is made up of 14 amino acids. Germline-derived CDR1 and CDR2 are SGHRS and YFSETQ. V was trimmed by 4 bases and J by 1 base, leaving 9 bases between them.

The CDR3 sequence: CASSYTRGSTGGYGYTF. Written as DNA, the CDR3 is TGTGCCAGCAGTTACACCCGCGGTTCGACAGGGGGTTATGGCTACACCTTC. The chain is built from TRBV6-2 or TRBV6-3 and TRBJ1-2, with 9 bases aligning to TRBD1. Germline assignment: CDR1 MNHEY and CDR2 SVGEGT. The junction had 12 bases not matched to a gene; V was cut back by 2 bases and J by 5 bases. This CDR3 has 17 amino acids.

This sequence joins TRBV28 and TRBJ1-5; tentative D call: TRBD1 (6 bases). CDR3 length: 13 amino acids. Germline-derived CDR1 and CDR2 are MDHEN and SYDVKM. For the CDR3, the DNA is TGTGCATGGGGGCGACGTGGCAATCAGCCCCAGCATTTT. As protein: CAWGRRGNQPQHF. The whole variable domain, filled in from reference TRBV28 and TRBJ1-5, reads DVKVTQSSRYLVKRTGEKVFLECVQDMDHENMFWYRQDPGLGLRLIYFSYDVKMKEKGDIPEGYSVSREKKERFSLILESASTNQTSMYLCAWGRRGNQPQHFGDGTRLSIL.

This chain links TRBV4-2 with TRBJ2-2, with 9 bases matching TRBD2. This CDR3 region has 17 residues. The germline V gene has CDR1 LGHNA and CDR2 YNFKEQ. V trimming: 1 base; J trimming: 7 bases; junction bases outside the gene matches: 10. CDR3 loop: CASSQVLAGPRGGELFF. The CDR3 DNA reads TGTGCCAGCAGCCAAGTTCTAGCGGGACCTCGGGGCGGGGAGCTGTTTTTT.

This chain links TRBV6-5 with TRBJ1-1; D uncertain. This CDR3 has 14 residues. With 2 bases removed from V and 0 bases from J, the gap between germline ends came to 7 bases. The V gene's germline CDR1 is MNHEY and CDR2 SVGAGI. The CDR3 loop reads CASSYGQMNTEAFF. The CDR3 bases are TGTGCCAGCAGTTACGGGCAGATGAACACTGAAGCTTTCTTT.

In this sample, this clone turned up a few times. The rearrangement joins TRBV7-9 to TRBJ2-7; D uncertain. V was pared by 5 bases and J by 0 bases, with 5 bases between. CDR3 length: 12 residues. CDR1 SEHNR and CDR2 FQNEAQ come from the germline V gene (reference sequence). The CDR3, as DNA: TGTGCCAGCAGCGACTCCTCCTACGAGCAGTACTTC. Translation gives CASSDSSYEQYF.

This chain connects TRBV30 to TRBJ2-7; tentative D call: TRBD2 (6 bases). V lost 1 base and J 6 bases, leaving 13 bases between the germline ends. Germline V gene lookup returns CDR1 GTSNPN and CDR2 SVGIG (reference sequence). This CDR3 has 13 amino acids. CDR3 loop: CAWSAGTPSEQYF. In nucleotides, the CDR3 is TGTGCCTGGAGTGCGGGGACTCCCTCCGAGCAGTACTTC.

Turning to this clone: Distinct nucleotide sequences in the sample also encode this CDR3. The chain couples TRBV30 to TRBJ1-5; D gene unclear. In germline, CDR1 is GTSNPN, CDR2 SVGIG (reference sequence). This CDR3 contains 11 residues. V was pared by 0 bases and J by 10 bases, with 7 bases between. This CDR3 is CAWSVGGPQHF. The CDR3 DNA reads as TGTGCCTGGAGTGTAGGAGGCCCCCAGCATTTT.

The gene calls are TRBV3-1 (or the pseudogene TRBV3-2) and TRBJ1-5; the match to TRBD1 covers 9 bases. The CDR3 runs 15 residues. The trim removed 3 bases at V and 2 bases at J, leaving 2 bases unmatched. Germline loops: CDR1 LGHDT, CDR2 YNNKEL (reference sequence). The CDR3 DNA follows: TGTGCCAGCAGCCAGACAGGGGGACGCAATCAGCCCCAGCATTTT. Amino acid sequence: CASSQTGGRNQPQHF.

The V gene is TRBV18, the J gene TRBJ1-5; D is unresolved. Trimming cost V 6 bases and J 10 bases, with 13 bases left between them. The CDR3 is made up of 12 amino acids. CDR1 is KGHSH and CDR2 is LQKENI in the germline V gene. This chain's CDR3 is CASSLPEEPQHF. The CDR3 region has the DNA TGTGCCAGCTCCCTCCCGGAGGAACCCCAGCATTTT.

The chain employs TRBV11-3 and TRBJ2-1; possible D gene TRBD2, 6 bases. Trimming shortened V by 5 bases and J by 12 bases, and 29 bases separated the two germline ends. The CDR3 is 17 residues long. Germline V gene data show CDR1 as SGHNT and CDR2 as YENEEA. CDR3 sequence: CASSLGDGTADGERQFF. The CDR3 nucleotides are TGTGCCAGCAGCCTGGGAGACGGGACTGCAGACGGCGAAAGGCAGTTCTTC.

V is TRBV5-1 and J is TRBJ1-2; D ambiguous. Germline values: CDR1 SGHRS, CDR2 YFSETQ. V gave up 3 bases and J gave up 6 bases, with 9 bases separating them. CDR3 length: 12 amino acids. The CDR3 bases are TGCGCCAGCAGCTCAGACTTACATGGCTACACCTTC. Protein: CASSSDLHGYTF.